These 18 T cell receptor beta chains were all obtained from the same sample, sequenced in a study of T cell responses to AZD1222 COVID-19 vaccine (dated by TCRdb to about 2021). This specimen's time point label, per the study, means: about 28 days (+/-7) after the second vaccine dose. Receptors were amplified or captured by the immunoSEQ multiplex PCR assay. TCRdb's version of the immuneACCESS table is confined to in-frame rearrangements and falls short of the full clone set. An unresolved V gene accounts for under half of the shortfall where checked; the remainder is of unknown origin. Within this sample are about 120,000 clones, with roughly 90% of them counted one time only. Clones ranked in the top ten supply approximately 2.6% of the sample. Sequencing was performed on peripheral blood, taken 28 days after the second AZD1222 dose. The receptors were sampled from an adult who received the AZD1222 COVID-19 vaccine.

The chain couples TRBV19 to TRBJ2-7; 8 bases line up with TRBD1. V was pared by 5 bases and J by 6 bases, with 9 bases of the junction left unmatched. The CDR3 has 14 residues. In germline, CDR1 is LNHDA, CDR2 SQIVND (reference sequence). CDR3 sequence: CASSPGTGVREQYF. Here the CDR3 DNA reads TGTGCCAGTAGTCCCGGGACAGGTGTACGCGAGCAGTACTTC.

This rearrangement joins TRBV15 to TRBJ2-2; TRBD1 matches 8 bases. After removal of 2 bases from V and 2 bases from J, the junction contained 7 bases not matched to a gene. This CDR3 is built from 17 residues. Germline V gene sequence: CDR1 LNHNV, CDR2 YYDKDF (reference sequence). CDR3 loop: CATSRPLGTGNTGELFF. The CDR3 nucleotides read TGTGCCACCAGCAGACCCCTGGGGACAGGAAACACCGGGGAGCTGTTTTTT.

This clone showed up just once. This chain connects TRBV5-1 to TRBJ2-2; maybe TRBD2 (5 bases). The germline CDR1 and CDR2 sequences are SGHRS and YFSETQ. The CDR3 runs to 16 residues. Trimming left V 5 bases short and J 5 bases short, with 19 bases between. This CDR3 reads CASRDPLGVVTGELFF. The CDR3 bases are TGCGCCAGCAGAGACCCACTCGGGGTTGTTACCGGGGAGCTGTTTTTT.

This chain joins TRBV3-1 (or the pseudogene TRBV3-2) and TRBJ2-2; the D gene is possibly TRBD1 (5 bases). Between the trimmed V and J ends, which lost 1 base and 2 bases, there was a span of 11 bases. CDR3 length: 16 amino acids. CDR1 LGHDT and CDR2 YNNKEL come from the germline V gene (reference sequence). This CDR3 reads CASSQVRGFNTGELFF. The CDR3, as DNA: TGTGCCAGCAGCCAAGTAAGGGGTTTCAACACCGGGGAGCTGTTTTTT.

The V call is TRBV20-1, the J call TRBJ2-1; D unresolved. The CDR3 is made up of 11 amino acids. Germline CDR1 reads DFQATT; CDR2 reads SNEGSKA (reference sequence). Between the trimmed V and J ends, which lost 5 bases and 13 bases, there was a span of 15 bases. CDR3 in DNA: TGCAGTGCTCCCCGGGCGGCCGCCCAGTTCTTC. It yields the protein CSAPRAAAQFF.

The CDR3 bases are TGTGCCAGCTCACAGATGGACAGCCCCACTGAAGCTTTCTTT. Protein: CASSQMDSPTEAFF. V and J are TRBV18 and TRBJ1-1; a possible D gene is TRBD1 (6 bases). Looked up from germline, CDR1 is KGHSH and CDR2 is LQKENI. Trimming took 4 bases from V and 4 from J, leaving 13 bases between them. CDR3 length: 14 amino acids. Drawing the rest from reference TRBV18 and TRBJ1-1, the complete variable domain is NAGVMQNPRHLVRRRGQEARLRCSPMKGHSHVYWYRQLPEEGLKFMVYLQKENIIDESGMPKERFSAEFPKEGPSILRIQQVVRGDSAAYFCASSQMDSPTEAFFGQGTRLTVV.

This chain links TRBV5-4 with TRBJ1-1; D remains unclear. The length of the CDR3 is 13 residues. Germline lookup yields CDR1 SGHNT and CDR2 YYREEE (reference sequence). V dropped 4 bases and J dropped 0 bases, with 7 bases sitting between them. CDR3 sequence: CASSPSMNTEAFF. CDR3 nucleotide sequence: TGTGCCAGCAGCCCCTCGATGAACACTGAAGCTTTCTTT. Combining the CDR3 with reference TRBV5-4 and TRBJ1-1 gives the whole variable domain ETGVTQSPTHLIKTRGQQVTLRCSSQSGHNTVSWYQQALGQGPQFIFQYYREEENGRGNFPPRFSGLQFPNYSSELNVNALELDDSALYLCASSPSMNTEAFFGQGTRLTVV.

The chain employs TRBV6-1 and TRBJ1-6; weak D call: TRBD1 (5 bases). The CDR3 loop spans 13 amino acids. Germline CDR1 reads MNHNS; CDR2 reads SASEGT. Deletions cut 3 bases from V and 10 bases from J, with 10 bases between. The CDR3 loop reads CASSDLGVSPLHF. CDR3 nucleotides: TGTGCCAGCAGTGATTTGGGGGTCTCACCCCTCCACTTT.

This clone was seen more than once but under ten times. The chain is built from TRBV7-9 and TRBJ1-2; D is ambiguous. V lost 5 bases and J 5 bases, leaving 9 bases between the germline ends. The CDR3 is 12 amino acids. Germline-derived CDR1 and CDR2 are SEHNR and FQNEAQ (reference sequence). DNA for the CDR3: TGTGCCAGCAGCAAACCCGGGTATGGCTACACCTTC. It codes for CASSKPGYGYTF.

J is TRBJ1-5 and V is TRBV19; 7 bases fit TRBD1. V was clipped by 4 bases and J by 1 base; unmatched bases: 7. Per germline, CDR1 LNHDA and CDR2 SQIVND (reference sequence). There are 16 residues in the CDR3. The DNA for the CDR3 is TGTGCCAGTAGTACGCAACCGGGACAGAGCAATCAGCCCCAGCATTTT. This gives the protein CASSTQPGQSNQPQHF.

For the CDR3, the DNA is TGTGCCAGCAGCCCCCAAGGACAGGGCATCGGGGAGCTGTTTTTT. It codes for CASSPQGQGIGELFF. The V and J genes are TRBV7-3 and TRBJ2-2; TRBD1 aligns across 8 bases. CDR1 is SGHTA, CDR2 FQGTGA, per germline. V lost 5 bases, J lost 7 bases, and 9 bases stayed unmatched. The CDR3 covers 15 residues.

This chain connects TRBV2 to TRBJ2-1, with no clear D. The CDR3 spans 11 residues. V dropped 3 bases and J dropped 12 bases, with 9 bases sitting between them. Looked up from germline, CDR1 is SNHLY and CDR2 is FYNNEI. Here the CDR3 DNA reads TGTGCCAGCAGTGAGATGGGTAGGCAGTTCTTC. Amino acids: CASSEMGRQFF.

This clone was recorded a few times. The chain is built from TRBV12-3 or TRBV12-4 and TRBJ1-4; D is unclear. V lost 8 bases and J 8 bases, leaving 12 bases between the germline ends. The CDR3 covers 12 residues. The CDR3 bases are TGTGCCAGCCGAATTCCGGGGGAAAAACTGTTTTTT. Its translation is CASRIPGEKLFF.

V usage is TRBV6-5 and J usage is TRBJ2-3; 7 bases align to TRBD1. Trimming took 6 bases from V and 0 from J; bases not matched to a gene: 6. Germline V CDR1 and CDR2: MNHEY, SVGAGI. This CDR3 contains 15 residues. CDR3 region: CASRRAGGSTDTQYF. In DNA form, the CDR3 reads TGTGCCAGCAGACGGGCAGGGGGAAGCACAGATACGCAGTATTTT.

The chain is built from TRBV11-2 and TRBJ1-6, with 8 positions matching TRBD1. Germline V gives CDR1 SGHAT, CDR2 FQNNGV. The CDR3 has 17 amino acids. Losses at the gene ends were 6 bases for V and 6 bases for J; bases not matched to a gene: 13. The CDR3 DNA follows: TGTGCCAGCAGAGCCTGGGGGCTTGGACAGGGTAATTCACCCCTCCACTTT. Translated, it gives CASRAWGLGQGNSPLHF.

This chain links TRBV10-1 with TRBJ1-2; the D gene is possibly TRBD1 (5 bases). The CDR3 length is 14 residues. The V end lost 2 bases, the J end lost 4 bases, and 11 bases lay between the germline ends. Germline lookup yields CDR1 WNHNN and CDR2 SYGVQD (reference sequence). CDR3 in DNA: TGCGCCAGCAGTGAGGGGGGGTCTGGCTATGGCTACACCTTC. Its protein product is CASSEGGSGYGYTF.

This chain uses TRBV27 with TRBJ1-5; D unclear. V was clipped by 5 bases and J by 0 bases, with 11 bases between them. CDR1 MNHEY and CDR2 SMNVEV come from the germline V gene (reference sequence). The CDR3 is 15 amino acids. The CDR3 here is CASSPRRFSNQPQHF. The CDR3 DNA reads as TGTGCCAGCAGTCCCCGAAGGTTTAGCAATCAGCCCCAGCATTTT.

This clone has just a few counts. The gene calls are TRBV20-1 and TRBJ1-2, with D unclear. Germline-derived CDR1 and CDR2 are DFQATT and SNEGSKA (reference sequence). Between the trimmed V and J ends, which lost 0 bases and 8 bases, there was a span of 7 bases. The CDR3 extends over 11 amino acids. The CDR3 DNA is TGCAGTGCTAGAGATCGGAGGGGCTACACCTTC. Its protein is CSARDRRGYTF.